This T cell receptor beta chain was sequenced during a study of T cells after yellow fever vaccination. Across the study: Preparation used SMART-Seq v4 Ultra Low Input for the low-cell-number fractions.

5'RACE template switching added a universal primer site and UMIs to TCR cDNA. TCRdb reprocessed the 5' RACE reads with MiXCR, giving one entry per CDR3 protein. The repertoire has a few hundred thousand distinct CDR3 sequences, approximately 3.9% of them found once; the top ten carry 20% to 25%. Broader study findings: The secondary response showed a weaker magnitude and a faster peak, day 5 versus 15. Re-detected after boosting: most primary clones, around 97% of CD4 and about 90% of CD8.

Concerning this clonotype itself: Its target is not known.

The TCR originated in a man between 18 and 35 years old who received the YFV17D yellow fever vaccine. The sample was PBMCs, taken 5 days after the yellow fever booster vaccination.

Here the CDR3 reads CATKAGGGYEQYF. In DNA, the CDR3 is TGTGCCACCAAAGCGGGGGGCGGATACGAGCAGTACTTC. The V and J genes are TRBV12-3 or TRBV12-4 and TRBJ2-7; 9 bases match TRBD2. This CDR3 is 13 amino acids long. After removal of 10 bases from V and 4 bases from J, the junction contained 8 bases not matched to a gene.